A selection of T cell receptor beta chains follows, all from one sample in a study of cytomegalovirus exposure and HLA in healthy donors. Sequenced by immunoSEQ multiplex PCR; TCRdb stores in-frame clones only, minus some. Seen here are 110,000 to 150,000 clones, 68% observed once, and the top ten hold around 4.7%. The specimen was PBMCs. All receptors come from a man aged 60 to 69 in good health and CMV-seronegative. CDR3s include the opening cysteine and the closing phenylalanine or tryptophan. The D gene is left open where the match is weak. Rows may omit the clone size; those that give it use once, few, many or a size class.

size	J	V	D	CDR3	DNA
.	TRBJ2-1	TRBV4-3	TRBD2	CASSQDRPGAGGEQFF	TGCGCCAGCAGCCAAGATCGGCCGGGGGCGGGGGGTGAGCAGTTCTTC
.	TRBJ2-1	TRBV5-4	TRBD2	CASSLEAASGHNEQFF	TGTGCCAGCAGCTTGGAGGCCGCTAGCGGTCACAATGAGCAGTTCTTC
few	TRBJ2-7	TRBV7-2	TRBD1	CASSSRDRVSYEQYF	TGTGCCAGCAGCTCCCGGGACAGGGTGTCCTACGAGCAGTACTTC
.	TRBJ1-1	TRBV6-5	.	CASSLGRGTEAFF	TGTGCCAGCAGTTTAGGTAGGGGCACTGAAGCTTTCTTT
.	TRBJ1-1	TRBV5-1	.	CASSLDGLGNTEAFF	TGCGCCAGCAGCTTAGACGGACTAGGGAACACTGAAGCTTTCTTT
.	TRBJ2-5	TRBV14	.	CASSPRLQETQYF	TGTGCCAGCAGTCCCAGGCTACAAGAGACCCAGTACTTC
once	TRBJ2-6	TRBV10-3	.	CAIGGTVSSGANVLTF	TGTGCCATCGGGGGGACCGTGAGCTCTGGGGCCAACGTCCTGACTTTC
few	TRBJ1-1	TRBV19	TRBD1	CATGGTGQPEAFF	TGTGCCACCGGCGGGACAGGGCAACCTGAAGCTTTCTTT
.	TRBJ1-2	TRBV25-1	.	CASSESTGSYGYTF	TGTGCCAGCAGTGAATCCACAGGTTCCTATGGCTACACCTTC
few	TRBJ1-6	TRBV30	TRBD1	CAWSTGALIYNSPLHF	TGTGCCTGGAGTACAGGGGCGCTAATCTATAATTCACCCCTCCACTTT
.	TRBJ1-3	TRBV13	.	CASAISGNTIYF	TGTGCCAGCGCGATCTCTGGAAACACCATATATTTT
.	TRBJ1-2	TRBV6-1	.	CASSEAQQGKGGYTF	TGTGCCAGCAGTGAAGCGCAACAGGGAAAAGGTGGCTACACCTTC
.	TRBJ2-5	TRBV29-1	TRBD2	CSVWEGGETQYF	TGCAGCGTTTGGGAGGGTGGAGAGACCCAGTACTTC
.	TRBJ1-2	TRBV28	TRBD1	CASRTGTGVGYTF	TGTGCCAGCAGAACCGGGACAGGGGTTGGCTACACCTTC
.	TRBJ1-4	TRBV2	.	CASDYLGGAGGEKLFF	TGTGCCAGCGATTATTTAGGGGGGGCCGGGGGTGAAAAACTGTTTTTT
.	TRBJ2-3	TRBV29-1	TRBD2	CSGGGSGATDTQYF	TGCAGCGGTGGGGGTAGCGGGGCGACAGATACGCAGTATTTT
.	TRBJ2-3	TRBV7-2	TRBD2	CASGLGLAGKFGSDTQYF	TGTGCCAGCGGTCTCGGACTAGCGGGTAAATTTGGTTCAGATACGCAGTATTTT
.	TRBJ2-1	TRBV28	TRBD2	CASSLSGGGGFFF	TGTGCCAGCAGTTTATCTGGGGGGGGAGGATTTTTCTTC
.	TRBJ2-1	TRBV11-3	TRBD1	CASSRTGNVAYNEQFF	TGTGCCAGCAGCCGGACAGGGAACGTGGCCTACAATGAGCAGTTCTTC
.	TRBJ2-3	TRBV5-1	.	CASSPGQGGTDTQYF	TGCGCCAGCAGCCCAGGACAGGGAGGGACAGATACGCAGTATTTT
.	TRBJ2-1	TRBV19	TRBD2	CASSIGMGGYREQFF	TGTGCCAGTAGTATAGGAATGGGGGGGTATAGGGAGCAGTTCTTC